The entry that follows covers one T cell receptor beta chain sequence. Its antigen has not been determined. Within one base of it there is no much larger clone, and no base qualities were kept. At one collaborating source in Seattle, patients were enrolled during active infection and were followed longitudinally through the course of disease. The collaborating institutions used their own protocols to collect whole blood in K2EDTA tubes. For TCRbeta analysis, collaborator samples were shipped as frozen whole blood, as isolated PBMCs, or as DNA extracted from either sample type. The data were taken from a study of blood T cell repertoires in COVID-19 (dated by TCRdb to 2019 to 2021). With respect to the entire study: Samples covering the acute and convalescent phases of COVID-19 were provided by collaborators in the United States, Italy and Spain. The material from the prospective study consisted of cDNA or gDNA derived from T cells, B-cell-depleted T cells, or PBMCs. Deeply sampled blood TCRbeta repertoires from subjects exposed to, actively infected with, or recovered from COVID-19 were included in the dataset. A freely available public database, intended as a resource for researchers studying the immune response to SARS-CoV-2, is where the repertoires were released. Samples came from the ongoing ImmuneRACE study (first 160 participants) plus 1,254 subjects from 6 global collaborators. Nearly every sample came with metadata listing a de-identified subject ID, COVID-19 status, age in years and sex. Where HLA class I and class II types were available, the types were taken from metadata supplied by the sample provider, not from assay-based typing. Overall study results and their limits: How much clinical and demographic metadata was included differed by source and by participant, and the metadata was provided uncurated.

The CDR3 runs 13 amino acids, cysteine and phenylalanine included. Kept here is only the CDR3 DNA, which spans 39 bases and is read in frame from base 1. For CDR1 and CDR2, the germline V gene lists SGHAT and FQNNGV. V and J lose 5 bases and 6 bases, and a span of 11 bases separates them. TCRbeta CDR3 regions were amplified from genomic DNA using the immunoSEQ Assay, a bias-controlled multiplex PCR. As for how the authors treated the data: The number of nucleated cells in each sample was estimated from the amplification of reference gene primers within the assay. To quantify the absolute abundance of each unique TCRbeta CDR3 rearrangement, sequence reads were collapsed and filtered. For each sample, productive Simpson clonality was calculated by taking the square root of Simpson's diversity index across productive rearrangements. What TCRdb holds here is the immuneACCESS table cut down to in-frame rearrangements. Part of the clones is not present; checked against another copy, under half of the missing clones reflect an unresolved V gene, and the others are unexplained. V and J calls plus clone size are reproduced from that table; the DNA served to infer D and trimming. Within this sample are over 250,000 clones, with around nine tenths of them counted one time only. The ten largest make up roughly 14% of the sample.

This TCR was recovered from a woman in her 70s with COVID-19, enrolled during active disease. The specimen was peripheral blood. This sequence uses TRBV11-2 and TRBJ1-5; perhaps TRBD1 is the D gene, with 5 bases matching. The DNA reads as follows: TGTGCCAGCAGCACTACCCAGGGTCAGCCCCAGCATTTT. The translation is CASSTTQGQPQHF.